This section outlines one T cell receptor beta chain sequence together with its context. Antigen unknown. Some clones are missing from TCRdb's copy, which holds only in-frame ones; the method was immunoSEQ multiplex PCR. The sample contains some 48,000 clones, more than 65% of which appear only once. The data are from a study of a mutant IDH1 vaccine in newly diagnosed glioma. Study overall: Standard pretreatment was either radiotherapy, temozolomide, or, for most, radiochemotherapy with temozolomide. The V12 visit happened in week 35, and the V13 visit happened in week 47.

Germline V gives CDR1 GTSNPN, CDR2 SVGIG (reference sequence). The CDR3 is 16 amino acids. The V and J ends lost 0 bases and 7 bases respectively, with 19 bases between them. Time point described: week 35, safety follow-up. The study gave 300 ug of mutant IDH1 20-mer peptide per vaccine dose, with topical imiquimod. Eight vaccine doses were administered to patients at weeks 1, 3, 5, 7, 11, 15, 19 and 23. The sequences come from PBMCs, collected from a glioma patient whose treatment included an IDH1 peptide vaccine. The V gene is TRBV30, the J gene TRBJ2-4; the D call may be TRBD1 or TRBD2 (6 bases each). The TCR was taken from a man aged 35 to 55 with glioma. DNA for the CDR3: TGTGCCTGGAGTGTAGCTGGGGGGCCGGGCGGGAACATTCAGTACTTC. Protein sequence: CAWSVAGGPGGNIQYF.